Given below is one TCR beta chain in context. The CDR3 spans 15 residues. Germline lookup yields CDR1 SGHTA and CDR2 FQGNSA. Between the trimmed V and J ends, which lost 7 bases and 0 bases, there was a span of 14 bases. The data were taken from a study of cytomegalovirus exposure and HLA in healthy donors. Primers included in the PCR were 60 Vbeta and 13 Jbeta primers. TCRdb's copy holds only in-frame clones and misses some; the assay was immunoSEQ multiplex PCR. The sample carries about 130,000 clones, 74% recorded once. This TCR was recovered from a woman aged 50 to 60 in good health and CMV-seropositive. The chain has TRBV7-2 and TRBJ2-3, with D possibly TRBD1 on 5 matching bases. The specimen was PBMCs. Here the CDR3 DNA reads TGTGCCAGCACCCCATCAAGGGGAAGCACAGATACGCAGTATTTT. Translated, it gives CASTPSRGSTDTQYF. The whole variable domain, filled in from reference TRBV7-2 and TRBJ2-3, reads GAGVSQSPSNKVTEKGKDVELRCDPISGHTALYWYRQSLGQGLEFLIYFQGNSAPDKSGLPSDRFSAERTGGSVSTLTIQRTQQEDSAVYLCASTPSRGSTDTQYFGPGTRLTVL.